This TCR beta chain was captured by sequencing in a study of blood T cell repertoires in COVID-19. As originally analysed: Amplification from reference gene primers served as the basis for estimated nucleated cell counts. Sequencing was performed with immunoSEQ multiplex PCR; in TCRdb, only in-frame clones are kept and a portion is missing. That table gives V, J and clone size, and the DNA gave D and trimming. The data hold around 140,000 clones, with roughly 90% observed a single time. The CDR3 is made up of 15 amino acids. V lost 3 bases and J lost 0; bases outside the gene matches: 2. CDR1 is SEHNR and CDR2 is FQNEAQ in the germline V gene (reference sequence).

The clonotype was recovered from a man aged 60 to 69 with active or convalescent COVID-19. This chain uses TRBV7-9 with TRBJ1-3; TRBD1 matches 7 bases. Sequencing was carried out using peripheral blood. The CDR3 loop is CASSLNRGSGNTIYF. The DNA of the CDR3 is TGTGCCAGCAGCTTGAACAGGGGCTCTGGAAACACCATATATTTT. Full variable domain (remainder filled in from reference TRBV7-9 and TRBJ1-3): DTGVSQNPRHKITKRGQNVTFRCDPISEHNRLYWYRQTLGQGPEFLTYFQNEAQLEKSRLLSDRFSAERPKGSFSTLEIQRTEQGDSAMYLCASSLNRGSGNTIYFGEGSWLTVV.